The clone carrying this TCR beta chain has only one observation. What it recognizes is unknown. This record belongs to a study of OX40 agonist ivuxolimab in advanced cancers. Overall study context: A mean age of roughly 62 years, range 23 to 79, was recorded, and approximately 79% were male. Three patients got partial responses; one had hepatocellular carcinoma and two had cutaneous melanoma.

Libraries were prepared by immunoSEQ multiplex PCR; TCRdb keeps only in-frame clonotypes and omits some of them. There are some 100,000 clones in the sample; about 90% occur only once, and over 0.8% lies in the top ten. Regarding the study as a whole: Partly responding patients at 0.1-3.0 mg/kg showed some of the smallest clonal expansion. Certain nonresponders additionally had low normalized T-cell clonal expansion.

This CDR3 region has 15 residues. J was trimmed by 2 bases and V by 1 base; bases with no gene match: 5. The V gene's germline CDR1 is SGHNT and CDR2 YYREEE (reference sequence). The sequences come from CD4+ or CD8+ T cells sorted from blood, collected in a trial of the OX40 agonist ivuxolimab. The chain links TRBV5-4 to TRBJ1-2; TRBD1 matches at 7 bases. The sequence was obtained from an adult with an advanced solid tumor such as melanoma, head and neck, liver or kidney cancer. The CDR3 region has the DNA TGTGCCAGCAGCTTGCCCCGGGACAGAAACTATGGCTACACCTTC. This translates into CASSLPRDRNYGYTF.